These T cell receptor beta chains were read from a single sample in a study of lymphopenia after photon versus proton radiotherapy. Clones were sequenced by immunoSEQ multiplex PCR, and TCRdb holds only the in-frame ones, with some missing. The table records more than 9,500 clones, approximately 90% of them present only once. The material was peripheral blood, obtained from a patient treated with photon-based radiotherapy. Receptors were obtained from a man between 60 and 70 years old with pancreatic cancer. The CDR3 runs from the conserved cysteine through the conserved F or W. D genes are given only for firm matches. Some rows mark clone size as missing; the rest say once, few, many or name a class of expanded clone.

J gene | V gene | D gene | clone size | CDR3 protein | CDR3 DNA
TRBJ2-1 | TRBV6-1 | TRBD2 | NA | CASSEGSGVTNEQFF | TGTGCCAGCAGTGAAGGTAGCGGGGTAACCAATGAGCAGTTCTTC
TRBJ2-5 | TRBV7-2 | TRBD2 | NA | CASRAGGGPQETQYF | TGTGCCAGCAGAGCCGGGGGGGGACCCCAAGAGACCCAGTACTTC
TRBJ2-3 | TRBV19 | NA | once | CASKPDTDTQYF | TGTGCCAGTAAACCGGACACAGATACGCAGTATTTT
TRBJ1-6 | TRBV6-6 | NA | NA | CASSSRGASYNSPLHF | TGTGCCAGCAGTTCCAGGGGCGCGTCCTATAATTCACCCCTCCACTTT
TRBJ1-1 | TRBV19 | NA | NA | CASRETEDTEAFF | TGTGCCAGTAGGGAGACAGAGGACACTGAAGCTTTCTTT
TRBJ2-5 | TRBV4-1 | TRBD2 | NA | CASSQVAGGQETQYF | TGCGCCAGCAGCCAAGTAGCGGGGGGACAAGAGACCCAGTACTTC
TRBJ2-1 | TRBV30 | NA | NA | CAWSRGGYEQFF | TGTGCCTGGAGCAGGGGGGGTTATGAGCAGTTCTTC
TRBJ2-7 | TRBV2 | NA | once | CASSGYKRGSVYEQYF | TGTGCCAGCAGTGGATATAAGAGGGGTTCGGTGTACGAGCAGTACTTC
TRBJ1-2 | TRBV2 | NA | NA | CASSPNFYGYTF | TGTGCCAGCAGTCCCAACTTTTATGGCTACACCTTC
TRBJ1-2 | TRBV9 | NA | NA | CASTRLGLDYGYTF | TGTGCCAGCACCCGGTTGGGGCTCGACTATGGCTACACCTTC
TRBJ1-3 | TRBV25-1 | NA | NA | CASSPLGGNTIYF | TGTGCCAGCAGTCCTTTGGGGGGAAACACCATATATTTT
TRBJ1-1 | TRBV6-5 | NA | NA | CASSQTGWGGTEAFF | TGTGCCAGCAGCCAAACAGGGTGGGGTGGCACTGAAGCTTTCTTT
TRBJ1-1 | TRBV2 | NA | few | CASPRGALNTEAFF | TGTGCCAGCCCGAGGGGGGCTTTGAACACTGAAGCTTTCTTT
TRBJ1-2 | TRBV4-3 | NA | NA | CASSQDPGDRNYGYTF | TGCGCCAGCAGCCAAGATCCTGGTGATAGGAACTATGGCTACACCTTC
TRBJ2-7 | TRBV10-3 | NA | NA | CATLGHQNYEQYF | TGTGCCACTCTGGGACACCAAAACTACGAGCAGTACTTC
TRBJ2-2 | TRBV30 | NA | once | CAWSVLGVSGGELFF | TGTGCCTGGAGTGTACTAGGGGTTAGTGGCGGGGAGCTGTTTTTT
TRBJ2-7 | TRBV10-3 | TRBD1 | NA | CAISEGPGQSYEQYF | TGTGCCATCAGTGAGGGCCCGGGACAGTCCTACGAGCAGTACTTC
TRBJ1-2 | TRBV19 | NA | NA | CASSRTNYDGGYTF | TGTGCCAGTAGCCGGACTAACTACGACGGGGGCTACACCTTC
TRBJ2-3 | TRBV4-1 | NA | NA | CASSQKLDTDTQYF | TGCGCCAGCAGCCAAAAGCTCGACACAGATACGCAGTATTTT
TRBJ1-1 | TRBV30 | NA | NA | CACGRTEAFF | TGTGCCTGTGGGCGCACTGAAGCTTTCTTT
TRBJ1-5 | TRBV29-1 | NA | NA | CSVRTDQNSNQPQHF | TGCAGCGTCCGGACAGACCAAAATAGCAATCAGCCCCAGCATTTT
TRBJ1-1 | TRBV27 | NA | NA | CASRLDTLNTEAFF | TGTGCCAGCAGACTGGACACCTTGAACACTGAAGCTTTCTTT
TRBJ1-1 | TRBV4-1 | NA | NA | CASSYTVNTEAFF | TGCGCCAGCAGCTATACAGTGAACACTGAAGCTTTCTTT
TRBJ2-7 | TRBV7-9 | TRBD1 | NA | CASSAPGTGAEQYF | TGTGCCAGCAGCGCGCCCGGGACAGGGGCCGAGCAGTACTTC
TRBJ1-1 | TRBV5-1 | NA | NA | CASSLSQGRNTEAFF | TGCGCCAGCAGCTTGAGTCAGGGCAGGAACACTGAAGCTTTCTTT
TRBJ1-5 | TRBV18 | TRBD1 | NA | CASSRRQGNSNQPQHF | TGTGCCAGCTCACGCAGACAGGGAAATAGCAATCAGCCCCAGCATTTT
TRBJ2-3 | TRBV4-2 | TRBD2 | NA | CASSHAGLAGSDTQYF | TGTGCCAGCAGCCATGCTGGACTAGCGGGGTCAGATACGCAGTATTTT
TRBJ2-1 | TRBV5-1 | TRBD1 | NA | CASSGTGGINEQFF | TGCGCCAGTTCCGGGACAGGGGGCATCAATGAGCAGTTCTTC
TRBJ1-2 | TRBV27 | TRBD1 | NA | CASSRRGRGYTF | TGTGCCAGCAGCCGCAGGGGGCGTGGCTACACCTTC
TRBJ2-7 | TRBV29-1 | TRBD2 | NA | CSALGGIAYEQYF | TGCAGCGCACTGGGGGGGATAGCCTACGAGCAGTACTTC
TRBJ2-7 | TRBV2 | NA | NA | CASSQGYEQYF | TGTGCCAGCTCGCAGGGATACGAGCAGTACTTC
TRBJ2-3 | TRBV19 | NA | NA | CASRGDSADTQYF | TGTGCCAGTAGAGGGGATTCTGCAGATACGCAGTATTTT
TRBJ2-5 | TRBV5-4 | TRBD2 | NA | CASKGTSGANQETQYF | TGTGCCAGCAAGGGGACTAGCGGAGCCAACCAAGAGACCCAGTACTTC
TRBJ2-7 | TRBV10-3 | NA | NA | CAISIGTDEYEQYF | TGTGCCATCAGTATAGGGACCGATGAGTACGAGCAGTACTTC
TRBJ2-7 | TRBV9 | NA | NA | CASSVAGRGGPYEQYF | TGTGCCAGCAGCGTAGCTGGTAGAGGCGGTCCCTACGAGCAGTACTTC
TRBJ2-7 | TRBV6-1 | TRBD2 | NA | CASSARLAGGRNEQYF | TGTGCCAGCAGTGCACGACTAGCGGGGGGTAGGAACGAGCAGTACTTC
TRBJ1-2 | TRBV29-1 | NA | NA | CSVATAYGYTF | TGCAGTGTGGCGACAGCTTATGGCTACACCTTC
TRBJ2-2 | TRBV10-3 | NA | NA | CAIRTGAGELFF | TGTGCCATCAGGACCGGGGCCGGGGAGCTGTTTTTT
TRBJ1-3 | TRBV6-5 | NA | NA | CASSPLAGSGNTIYF | TGTGCCAGCAGTCCCCTTGCAGGCTCTGGAAACACCATATATTTT
TRBJ1-1 | TRBV9 | NA | NA | CASSVAERMLGTEAFF | TGTGCCAGCAGCGTAGCTGAGAGGATGTTGGGCACTGAAGCTTTCTTT
TRBJ2-6 | TRBV7-3 | NA | NA | CASSLRSSGANVLTF | TGTGCCAGCAGCTTACGCTCCTCTGGGGCCAACGTCCTGACTTTC
TRBJ2-2 | TRBV30 | NA | NA | CAWSVQGTGELFF | TGTGCCTGGAGTGTACAGGGCACCGGGGAGCTGTTTTTT
TRBJ2-5 | TRBV18 | NA | NA | CASSPRGIETQYF | TGTGCCAGCTCACCACGAGGGATCGAGACCCAGTACTTC
TRBJ1-3 | TRBV18 | TRBD1 | few | CASSNSRDRHGNTIYF | TGTGCCAGCTCAAACTCCAGGGACAGGCATGGAAACACCATATATTTT
TRBJ2-7 | TRBV5-5 | NA | NA | CASSSTNSYEQYF | TGTGCCAGCAGCTCGACTAACAGCTACGAGCAGTACTTC
TRBJ1-6 | TRBV23-1 | NA | NA | CASNREGKKNSPLHF | TGCGCCAGCAATCGAGAGGGTAAGAAAAATTCACCCCTCCACTTT
TRBJ2-3 | TRBV7-5 | NA | NA | CARRWGLAAGRRDTQYF | TGTGCCAGAAGATGGGGACTAGCGGCCGGAAGGAGGGATACGCAGTATTTT
TRBJ1-6 | TRBV7-9 | NA | NA | CASNPVAEASPLHF | TGTGCCAGCAACCCAGTCGCTGAAGCTTCACCCCTCCACTTT
TRBJ2-5 | TRBV7-8 | NA | NA | CASSSSFLKTQYF | TGTGCCAGCAGCTCCAGTTTCCTAAAGACCCAGTACTTC
TRBJ2-1 | TRBV4-1 | NA | NA | CASSLRRGVAYNEQFF | TGCGCCAGCAGCCTCCGAAGGGGTGTGGCCTACAATGAGCAGTTCTTC
TRBJ2-7 | TRBV5-5 | NA | NA | CASSLHELEQYF | TGTGCCAGCAGCTTGCACGAGCTCGAGCAGTACTTC
TRBJ1-2 | TRBV9 | NA | NA | CASSVALANNYGYTF | TGTGCCAGCAGCGTAGCTTTGGCGAATAACTATGGCTACACCTTC
TRBJ2-3 | TRBV7-9 | TRBD2 | NA | CASLSRGLAHPGRTDTQYF | TGTGCCAGCCTAAGTAGGGGACTAGCCCATCCCGGTAGGACAGATACGCAGTATTTT
TRBJ1-6 | TRBV19 | TRBD1 | NA | CASRAGQGAGSPLHF | TGTGCCAGTAGAGCCGGACAGGGGGCCGGATCACCCCTCCACTTT
TRBJ2-5 | TRBV30 | NA | NA | CAWNRREETQYF | TGTGCCTGGAACAGAAGGGAGGAGACCCAGTACTTC